The subject of this entry is one T cell receptor (beta chain). The data originate from a study of control samples from healthy donors and cancer patients. TCRdb's table, derived via immunoSEQ multiplex PCR, lists solely in-frame clones and lacks some. The sample contains some 40,000 clones, over 70% of which appear only once. The CDR3 length is 16 residues. The V gene end was trimmed by 5 bases and the J gene end by 1 base; junction bases not matched to a gene: 5. Germline V gene sequence: CDR1 LGHNA, CDR2 YNFKEQ. This sequence joins TRBV4-2 and TRBJ1-5; 10 nucleotides line up with TRBD1. Sequenced material: PBMCs. This TCR was recovered from a woman between 55 and 75 years old with lung cancer. The CDR3 loop is CASSSRDRGSNQPQHF. The CDR3 region has the DNA TGTGCCAGCAGCTCCCGGGACAGGGGAAGCAATCAGCCCCAGCATTTT.